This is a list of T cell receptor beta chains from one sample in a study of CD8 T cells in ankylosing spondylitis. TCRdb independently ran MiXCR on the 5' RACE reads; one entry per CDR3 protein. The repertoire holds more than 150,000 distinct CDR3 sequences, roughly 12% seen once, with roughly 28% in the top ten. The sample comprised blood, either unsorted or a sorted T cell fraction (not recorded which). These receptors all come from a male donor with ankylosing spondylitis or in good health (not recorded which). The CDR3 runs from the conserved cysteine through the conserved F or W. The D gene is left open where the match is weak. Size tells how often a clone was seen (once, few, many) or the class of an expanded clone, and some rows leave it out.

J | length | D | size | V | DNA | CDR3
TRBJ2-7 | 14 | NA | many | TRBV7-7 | TGTGCCAGCAGCCTTACAGACGGTGCCTACGAGCAGTACTTC | CASSLTDGAYEQYF
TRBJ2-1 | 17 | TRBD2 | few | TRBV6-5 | TGTGCCAGCAGTTACTACCAGACTAGCGGGGTCTCTAATGAGCAGTTCTTC | CASSYYQTSGVSNEQFF
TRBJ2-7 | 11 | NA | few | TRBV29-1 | TGCAGCGCGGAGGCGAACGTCGAGCAGTACTTC | CSAEANVEQYF
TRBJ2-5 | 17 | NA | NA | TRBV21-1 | TGTGCCAGCAGCACCCGGGACAGGGGGCCTAATCAAGAGACCCAGTACTTC | CASSTRDRGPNQETQYF
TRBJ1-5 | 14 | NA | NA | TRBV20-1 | TGCAGTGCTAGTGGGCGGGACTCCAATCAGCCCCAGCATTTT | CSASGRDSNQPQHF
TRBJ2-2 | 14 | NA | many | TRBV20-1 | TGCAGTGCTAGAGATAGGATGAACACCGGGGAGCTGTTTTTT | CSARDRMNTGELFF
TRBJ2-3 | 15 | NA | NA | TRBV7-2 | TGTGCCAGCAGCTTAGACCTTATTTACACAGATACGCAGTATTTT | CASSLDLIYTDTQYF
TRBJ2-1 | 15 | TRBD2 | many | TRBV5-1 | TGCGCCAGCAGCTTCAAACTAGCGGGAGGAAATGAGCAGTTCTTC | CASSFKLAGGNEQFF
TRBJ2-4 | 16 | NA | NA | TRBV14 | TGTGCCAGCAGCCAAGATCCCAGTCCCCAAGGAAACATTCAGTACTTC | CASSQDPSPQGNIQYF
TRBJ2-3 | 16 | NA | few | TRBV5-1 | TGCGCCAGCAGCTTGGTAGGGGTAAAGAGGACAGATACGCAGTATTTT | CASSLVGVKRTDTQYF
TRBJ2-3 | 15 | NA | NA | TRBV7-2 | TGTGCCAGCAGCTTAGACGAAACTGGCACAGATACGCAGTATTTT | CASSLDETGTDTQYF
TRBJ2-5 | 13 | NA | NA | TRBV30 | TGTGCCTGGAGAACAACAGGGCTGGAGACCCAGTACTTC | CAWRTTGLETQYF
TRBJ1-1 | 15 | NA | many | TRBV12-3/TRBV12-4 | TGTGCCAGCAGGCTGGGGACGGCTGCTCCCAAGGAAGCTTTCTTT | CASRLGTAAPKEAFF
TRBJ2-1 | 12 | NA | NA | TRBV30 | TGTGCCTGGAGTGAGAGTTACAATGAGCAGTTCTTC | CAWSESYNEQFF
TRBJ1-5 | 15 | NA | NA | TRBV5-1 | TGCGCCAGCAGCCCTCTGGGCCACATCGGGGAGCCCCAGCATTTT | CASSPLGHIGEPQHF
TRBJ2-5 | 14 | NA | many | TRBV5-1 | TGCGCCAGCGAAGCAGCGGTCCTCTCAGGGACCCAGTACTTC | CASEAAVLSGTQYF
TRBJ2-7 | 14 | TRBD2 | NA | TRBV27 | TGTGCCAGCAGTAGACTAGCGGGAGATCGGGAGCAGTACTTC | CASSRLAGDREQYF
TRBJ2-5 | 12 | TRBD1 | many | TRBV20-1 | TGCAGTGCTAGCCCTGGACAGGGAACCCAGTACTTC | CSASPGQGTQYF
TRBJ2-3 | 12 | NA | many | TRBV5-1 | TGCGCCAGCAGCGAACCGGGGGATACGCAGTATTTT | CASSEPGDTQYF
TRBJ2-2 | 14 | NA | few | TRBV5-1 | TGCGCCAGCAGCTTGGCTAGCTTCACCGGGGAGCTGTTTTTT | CASSLASFTGELFF
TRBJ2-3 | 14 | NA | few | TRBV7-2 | TGTGCCAGCAGTTCTACCGGGTTCACAGATACGCAGTATTTT | CASSSTGFTDTQYF
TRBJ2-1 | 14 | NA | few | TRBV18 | TGTGCCAGCTCACCACAGGTAGGCAACAATGAGCAGTTCTTC | CASSPQVGNNEQFF
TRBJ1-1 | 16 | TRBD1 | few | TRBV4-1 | TGCGCCAGCAGCCCAGGGGGCGGGGCCATGAACACTGAAGCTTTCTTT | CASSPGGGAMNTEAFF
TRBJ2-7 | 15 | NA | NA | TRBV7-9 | TGTGCCAGCAGCCCGGTCGGGGCAGGGAAATACGAGCAGTACTTC | CASSPVGAGKYEQYF
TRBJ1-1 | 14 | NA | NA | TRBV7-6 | TGTGCCAGCAGCCCGTCGACACTGAACACTGAAGCTTTCTTT | CASSPSTLNTEAFF
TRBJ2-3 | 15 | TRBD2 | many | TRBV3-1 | TGTGCCAGCAGCCTCAGAGCGGGAGCCACAGATACGCAGTATTTT | CASSLRAGATDTQYF
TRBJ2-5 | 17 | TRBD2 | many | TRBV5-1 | TGCGCCAGCAGCCTCGCGACTAGCGGGGGGACACAAGAGACCCAGTACTTC | CASSLATSGGTQETQYF
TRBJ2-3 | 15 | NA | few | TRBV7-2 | TGTGCCAGCAGCCATCCTCGTGGATCGACGGATACGCAGTATTTT | CASSHPRGSTDTQYF
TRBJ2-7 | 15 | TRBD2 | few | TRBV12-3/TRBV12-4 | TGTGCCAGCAGTTCCCTAAGCGGGAGCGTCTACGAGCAGTACTTC | CASSSLSGSVYEQYF
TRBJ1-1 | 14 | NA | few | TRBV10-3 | TGTGCCATCAGTGAGTTGAGCATGAACACTGAAGCTTTCTTT | CAISELSMNTEAFF
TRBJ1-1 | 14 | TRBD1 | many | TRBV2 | TGTGCCAGCAGCCCAAGGGACAGTACTACTGAAGCTTTCTTT | CASSPRDSTTEAFF
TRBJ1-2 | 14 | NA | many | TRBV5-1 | TGCGCCAGCAGCTCCTCCGGGGGGAACTATGGCTACACCTTC | CASSSSGGNYGYTF
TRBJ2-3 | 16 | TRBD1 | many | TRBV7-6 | TGTGCCAGCAGCTTAGCCACAGGGGGCGGGACAGATACGCAGTATTTT | CASSLATGGGTDTQYF
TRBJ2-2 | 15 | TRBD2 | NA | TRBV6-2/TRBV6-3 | TGTGCCAGCAGCCCTACTAGCGGGTACACCGGGGAGCTGTTTTTT | CASSPTSGYTGELFF
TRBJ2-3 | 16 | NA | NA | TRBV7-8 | TGTGCCAGCAGTTTTGGGGCTCTCTCCAGCGTTAGTACGCAGTATTTT | CASSFGALSSVSTQYF